This section outlines one T cell receptor beta chain sequence together with its context. The antigen is not known. The CDR3 sequence is 17 residues long. The germline V and J ends were trimmed by 2 bases and 5 bases, with 22 bases remaining between them. The V gene's germline CDR1 is SEHNR and CDR2 FQNEAQ (reference sequence). The sample is drawn from a study of T cell repertoires in cytomegalovirus infection. Overall study: Both a matching HLA type and CMV infection were indicated by public TCR beta signatures. Whole-study findings and limits: Dominant in the ex vivo response were TCR beta clonotypes restricted by HLA-C and specific for CMV. Of the TCR beta families, the public ones yielded a cumulative frequency that identified carriers of CMV plus the relevant HLA.

MiXCR, run by TCRdb on the reads, gives a single entry per CDR3 protein. The table has 600,000 to 800,000 distinct CDR3 sequences, 20% to 25% seen once. Sample: CD8+ T cells from PBMCs. The receptor's source is a human donor in good health (CMV status not recorded). Some clones in this sample may be carry-over from other donors' samples. J is TRBJ2-7 and V is TRBV7-9; D may be TRBD1 or TRBD2 (6 bases each). The CDR3, as DNA: TGTGCCAGCAGCTTAATGGGGGGCCGGGACGAAACTAACGAGCAGTACTTC. Translation: CASSLMGGRDETNEQYF.